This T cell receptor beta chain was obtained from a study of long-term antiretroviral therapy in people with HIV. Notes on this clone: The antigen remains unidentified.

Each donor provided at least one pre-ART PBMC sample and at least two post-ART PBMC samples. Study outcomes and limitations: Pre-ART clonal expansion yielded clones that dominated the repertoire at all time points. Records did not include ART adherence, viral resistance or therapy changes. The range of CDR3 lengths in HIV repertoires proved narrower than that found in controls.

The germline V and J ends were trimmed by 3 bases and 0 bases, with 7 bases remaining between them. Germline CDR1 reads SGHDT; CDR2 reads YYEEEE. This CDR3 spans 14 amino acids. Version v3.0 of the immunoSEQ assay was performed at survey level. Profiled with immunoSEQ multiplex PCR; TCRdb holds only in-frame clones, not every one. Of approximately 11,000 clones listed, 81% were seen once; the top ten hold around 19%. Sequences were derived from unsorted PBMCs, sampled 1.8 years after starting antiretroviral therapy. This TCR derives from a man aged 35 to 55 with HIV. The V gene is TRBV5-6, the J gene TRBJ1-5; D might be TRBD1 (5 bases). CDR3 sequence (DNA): TGTGCCAGCAGCTCGGGACTTAGCAATCAGCCCCAGCATTTT. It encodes CASSSGLSNQPQHF.